This T cell receptor (beta chain) was recorded in a study of blood T cell repertoires in COVID-19. Study-level background: Sample material is recorded as cDNA or gDNA derived from T cells, B-cell-depleted T cells, or PBMCs.

Germline V gene data show CDR1 as MNHEY and CDR2 as SVGEGT. V was cut by 3 bases and J by 2 bases, with 25 bases left in between. The CDR3 has 20 amino acids. Per the original data handling: Researchers report that nucleated cell counts were estimated from reference gene primer amplification. Here immunoSEQ multiplex PCR was the method, and the copy in TCRdb shows in-frame clones only, minus some. V, J and clone size are taken as reported in that table, and D and trimming were inferred from the DNA itself. Seen here are about 120,000 clones, around nine tenths observed once, and the top ten hold about 18%.

J is TRBJ1-4 and V is TRBV6-2 or TRBV6-3; D is possibly TRBD1 (6 bases). This receptor was obtained from a human donor with acute or convalescent COVID-19. The donor label of this sample is uncertain. Sequencing input: peripheral blood. The CDR3 spells CASSYNPTGMETGTNEKLFF. The CDR3 DNA is TGTGCCAGCAGTTATAACCCTACAGGGATGGAGACCGGGACTAATGAAAAACTGTTTTTT.